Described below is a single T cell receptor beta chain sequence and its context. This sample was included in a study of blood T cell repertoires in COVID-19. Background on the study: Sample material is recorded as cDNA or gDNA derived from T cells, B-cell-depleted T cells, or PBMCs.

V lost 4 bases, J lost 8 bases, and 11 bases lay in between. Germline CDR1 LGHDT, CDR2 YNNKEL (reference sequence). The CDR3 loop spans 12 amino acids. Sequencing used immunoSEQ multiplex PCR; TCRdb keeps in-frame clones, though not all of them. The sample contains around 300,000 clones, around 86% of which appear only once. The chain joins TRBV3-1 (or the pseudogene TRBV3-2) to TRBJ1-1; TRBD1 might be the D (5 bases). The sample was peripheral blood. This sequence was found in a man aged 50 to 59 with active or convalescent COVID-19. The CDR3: CASSLWGREAFF. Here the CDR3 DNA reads TGTGCCAGCAGCCTTTGGGGGAGGGAAGCTTTCTTT.